Following are 18 T cell receptor beta chains from one sample sequenced in a study of T cell changes during pregnancy in multiple sclerosis. Clones were read by immunoSEQ multiplex PCR, and TCRdb kept only the in-frame ones, dropping some. The table includes 55,000 to 65,000 clones, about 92% detected once. The specimen comprised peripheral blood, sampled in the first trimester of pregnancy. Every receptor here comes from a female donor in good health, enrolled as a control in a pregnancy study.

The DNA for the CDR3 is TGTGCCAGCTCACCTCCGGGGACAGGGAACGGGTACGAGCAGTACTTC. This sequence encodes CASSPPGTGNGYEQYF. The chain combines TRBV18 with TRBJ2-7, with TRBD1 matching 9 bases. This CDR3 comprises 16 residues. Trimming took 3 bases from V and 4 from J; bases not matched to a gene: 10. Germline CDR1 is KGHSH and CDR2 is LQKENI.

This clone was found a few times. The rearrangement uses TRBV30 and TRBJ1-5, with D hard to call. V shed 0 bases and J shed 0 bases, with 12 bases lying between them. Germline V gene lookup returns CDR1 GTSNPN and CDR2 SVGIG (reference sequence). The CDR3 length is 16 residues. The CDR3 DNA is TGTGCCTGGAGTGTACGTTGGAGTGATAGCAATCAGCCCCAGCATTTT. It encodes CAWSVRWSDSNQPQHF.

This clone was detected only a few times. The gene calls are TRBV10-2 and TRBJ2-7, with D possibly TRBD2 on 5 matching bases. Trimming shortened V by 2 bases and J by 2 bases, and 10 bases separated the two germline ends. This CDR3 contains 14 residues. The germline V gene encodes CDR1 WSHSY and CDR2 SAAADI. The CDR3 DNA sequence: TGCGCCAGCAGTGAGGACTATGTGGCCTACGAGCAGTACTTC. Amino acid sequence: CASSEDYVAYEQYF.

The chain carries TRBV5-1 and TRBJ1-6; TRBD1 agrees at 7 bases. Germline lookup yields CDR1 SGHRS and CDR2 YFSETQ. This CDR3 comprises 14 residues. V gave up 7 bases and J gave up 5 bases; unmatched junction bases: 6. The CDR3 coding sequence is TGCGCCAGCCACCGAGGGGGCGATAATTCACCCCTCCACTTT. It is translated as CASHRGGDNSPLHF.

Comments on this clone: Other DNA sequences from this sample encode an identical CDR3 as well. The rearrangement links TRBV5-1 to TRBJ1-1; no reliable D call. The germline V and J ends were trimmed by 0 bases and 1 base, with 16 bases remaining between them. CDR1 SGHRS and CDR2 YFSETQ come from the germline V gene. The CDR3 runs to 17 residues. CDR3 DNA: TGCGCCAGCAGCTTGGGTGGCAGTTGGGCCCAGAACACTGAAGCTTTCTTT. Translated, it gives CASSLGGSWAQNTEAFF. Variable domain in full (rest from reference TRBV5-1 and TRBJ1-1): KAGVTQTPRYLIKTRGQQVTLSCSPISGHRSVSWYQQTPGQGLQFLFEYFSETQRNKGNFPGRFSGRQFSNSRSEMNVSTLELGDSALYLCASSLGGSWAQNTEAFFGQGTRLTVV.

The chain has TRBV28 and TRBJ1-1; TRBD1 might be the D (5 bases). The germline CDR1 and CDR2 sequences are MDHEN and SYDVKM. The CDR3 spans 16 residues. V was clipped by 1 base and J by 0 bases, with 12 bases between them. The CDR3 DNA reads as TGTGCCAGCAGTTTATACGCACAGGCGATGAACACTGAAGCTTTCTTT. This translates into CASSLYAQAMNTEAFF.

The chain combines TRBV28 with TRBJ2-6; 11 bases align to TRBD2. From germline, CDR1 is MDHEN and CDR2 SYDVKM. The J segment lost 3 bases and the V segment lost 5 bases, leaving 9 bases of the junction unmatched. This CDR3 is built from 18 residues. The CDR3 region has the DNA TGTGCCAGCAGTACCTTAGCGGGAGGGCCTGATGGGGCCAACGTCCTGACTTTC. Translation: CASSTLAGGPDGANVLTF.

V usage is TRBV7-6 and J usage is TRBJ2-7; TRBD1 agrees at 8 bases. CDR3 size: 14 residues. Germline CDR1 and CDR2: SGHVS and FNYEAQ. Trimming removed 3 bases from V and 4 bases from J; junction bases left unmatched: 5. The CDR3 sequence is CASSLGTGFYEQYF. CDR3 nucleotide sequence: TGTGCCAGCAGCTTGGGGACAGGCTTTTACGAGCAGTACTTC.

The chain employs TRBV5-8 and TRBJ1-6; TRBD1 matches at 7 bases. Germline V gene lookup returns CDR1 SGHTS and CDR2 YDEGEE. J lost 9 bases, V lost 6 bases, and 15 bases had no gene match. CDR3 size: 16 residues. The CDR3 DNA is TGTGCCAGCACTTCGCCGCACTACAGGGGAGGTTCACCCCTCCACTTT. It yields the protein CASTSPHYRGGSPLHF.

V gene TRBV6-6 combines with J gene TRBJ1-5, with 7 bases aligning to TRBD1. CDR3 length equals 14 residues. Germline V lookup: CDR1 MNHNY, CDR2 SVGAGI (reference sequence). V lost 2 bases and J lost 5; bases outside the gene matches: 3. The CDR3 protein is CASSYGQGDQPQHF. As DNA, the CDR3 is TGTGCCAGCAGTTACGGGCAGGGGGATCAGCCCCAGCATTTT.

This clone has more than one count but fewer than ten. V usage is TRBV5-1 and J usage is TRBJ1-1; TRBD1 agrees at 7 bases. Per the germline V gene, CDR1 is SGHRS and CDR2 is YFSETQ. Trimming removed 5 bases from V and 1 base from J; junction bases left unmatched: 5. The CDR3 consists of 14 residues. CDR3 in amino acids: CASRETGRNTEAFF. DNA for the CDR3: TGCGCCAGCAGGGAGACAGGGAGGAACACTGAAGCTTTCTTT.

V and J are TRBV7-9 and TRBJ1-3, with 7 positions matching TRBD1. Trimming at V came to 1 base and at J to 4 bases, leaving 4 bases not matched to a gene. CDR3 size: 15 residues. Germline CDR1 SEHNR, CDR2 FQNEAQ (reference sequence). The CDR3 loop is CASSLEGQSGNTIYF. DNA for the CDR3: TGTGCCAGCAGCTTAGAGGGACAGTCGGGAAACACCATATATTTT.

The CDR3 nucleotides read TGTGCCAGCAGTGAATTTCTTGGAGGCGCCGGGGAGCTGTTTTTT. This encodes CASSEFLGGAGELFF. The chain employs TRBV6-1 and TRBJ2-2, with D possibly being TRBD2 (5 bases). Germline CDR1 is MNHNS and CDR2 is SASEGT. This CDR3 is 15 amino acids long. The V end was cut by 2 bases, the J end by 6 bases, with 13 bases between.

The V gene is TRBV5-6, the J gene TRBJ2-5; 8 bases line up with TRBD1. This CDR3 has 14 residues. With 3 bases clipped from V and 3 bases from J, the junction kept 4 bases outside the gene matches. Germline V gives CDR1 SGHDT, CDR2 YYEEEE. The CDR3 DNA reads TGTGCCAGCAGCTGGGAGGACAGGGAAGAGACCCAGTACTTC. This translates into CASSWEDREETQYF.

The chain has TRBV6-5 and TRBJ1-6; TRBD1 is a possible D gene (6 bases). Trimming took 6 bases from V and 4 from J, leaving 10 bases between them. The CDR3 spans 14 residues. CDR1 MNHEY and CDR2 SVGAGI come from the germline V gene. The CDR3 here is CASSIGQYNSPLHF. CDR3 nucleotides: TGTGCCAGCAGCATTGGACAGTATAATTCACCCCTCCACTTT.

The chain combines TRBV4-3 with TRBJ2-1, with D possibly TRBD2 on 5 matching bases. Germline V gene data show CDR1 as LGHNA and CDR2 as YSLEER. Between the trimmed V and J ends, which lost 1 base and 3 bases, there was a span of 10 bases. This CDR3 comprises 15 residues. The CDR3 region is CASSQAGNSYNEQFF. The CDR3 nucleotides are TGCGCCAGCAGCCAAGCGGGAAACAGCTACAATGAGCAGTTCTTC.

This clone was seen more than once but under ten times. The chain has TRBV2 and TRBJ1-1, with 11 bases fitting TRBD1. The J segment lost 4 bases and the V segment lost 9 bases, leaving 7 bases of the junction unmatched. The CDR3 sequence is 14 residues long. Germline CDR1 and CDR2: SNHLY and FYNNEI. CDR3 DNA sequence: TGTGCCAGACGTAGGGGGACAGGGGGCACTGAAGCTTTCTTT. Translated: CARRRGTGGTEAFF.

This chain joins TRBV6-8 and TRBJ2-6; D remains unclear. The CDR3 loop spans 15 amino acids. V was trimmed by 3 bases and J by 0 bases, leaving 6 bases between them. Germline CDR1 is MNHGY and CDR2 is SAAAGT. Written as DNA, the CDR3 is TGTGCCAGCAGTTATTCAGGCTCTGGGGCCAACGTCCTGACTTTC. This encodes CASSYSGSGANVLTF.